This T cell receptor (beta chain) was profiled in a study of shared clonotypes between healthy human individuals. At the level of the study: Each donor's CD8 memory used one plate, CD8 naive two, each CD4 subset three.

Sequencing was performed with immunoSEQ multiplex PCR; in TCRdb, only in-frame clones are kept and a portion is missing. Here the sample spans about 990,000 clones, approximately 80% being singletons. The CDR3 extends over 16 amino acids. V shed 0 bases and J 3 bases; nucleotides not matched to a gene: 5. Germline values: CDR1 SGHAT, CDR2 FQNNGV. The chain carries TRBV11-2 and TRBJ2-1, with 7 bases fitting TRBD2. The sample was memory CD4+ T cells from PBMCs. Subset described: CD45RA-negative fraction. The clonotype was recovered from a man between 18 and 35 years old in good health. Some clones in this sample may be carry-over from other donors' samples. The CDR3 DNA is TGTGCCAGCAGCTTAGAGGGACTACGAGTCTACAATGAGCAGTTCTTC. Translating gives CASSLEGLRVYNEQFF.